This TCR beta chain was captured in a study of T cell repertoires in cytomegalovirus infection. Overall study: Public TCR beta signatures indicated both CMV infection and matching HLA type.

The sample holds a few counts of this clonotype. What it binds is not known. TCRdb fed the reads into MiXCR, producing one record per CDR3 protein. The data contain around 310,000 distinct CDR3 sequences, 17% of them singletons. This CDR3 contains 16 residues. V lost 5 bases, J lost 5 bases, and 9 bases stayed unmatched. The study, taken as a whole, reports: HLA-C-restricted CMV-specific TCR beta clonotypes prevailed in the ex vivo response. Pooled public TCR beta family frequency picked out CMV carriers with the relevant HLA.

Material for sequencing was PBMCs. J is TRBJ2-5 and V is TRBV12-3 or TRBV12-4, with TRBD2 matching over 12 bases. The receptor was isolated from a human donor in good health (CMV status not recorded). Some clones in this sample may be carry-over from other donors' samples. This chain's CDR3 is CASSLGTSGSTETQYF. The CDR3, as DNA: TGTGCCAGCAGTCTCGGGACTAGCGGGTCCACGGAGACCCAGTACTTC.